Listed here are 8 T cell receptor beta chains from one sample, sequenced in a study of metastatic and nonmetastatic thyroid tumors (dated by TCRdb to about 2020). No treatment had been received by any patient before thyroid surgery. Library creation used PCR. The listed sequencing device is Illumina HiSeq 4000. The public reads were reanalyzed by TCRdb: fastp trimming at Q25, MiXCR alignment, in-frame beta chains only. This sample lists tens of thousands of clones; 12% were detected once. The top ten clonotypes cover about 10% of the sample. Sequences were obtained from blood. All receptors derive from a female donor with papillary thyroid cancer or a benign thyroid nodule (not recorded which). Some clones in this sample may be carry-over from other donors' samples.

Many counts were recorded for this clone. The chain employs TRBV28 and TRBJ2-2, with 9 bases fitting TRBD2. The CDR3 has 13 residues. V was clipped by 3 bases and J by 8 bases; unmatched bases: 1. Germline CDR1 is MDHEN and CDR2 is SYDVKM. CDR3: CASSFAGGGELFF. For the CDR3, the DNA is TGTGCCAGCAGTTTTGCGGGGGGGGGGGAGCTGTTTTTT.

In its sample, this clone was seen many times. The chain has TRBV9 and TRBJ2-7, with no clear D. The ends were cut back, 0 bases at V and 4 bases at J, with 14 bases in the middle. The germline V gene has CDR1 SGDLS and CDR2 YYNGEE. The CDR3 covers 15 residues. In nucleotides, the CDR3 is TGTGCCAGCAGCGTAGATGATGGTTTCAAGTACGAGCAGTACTTC. It codes for CASSVDDGFKYEQYF.

This clone came up many times. This sequence joins TRBV20-1 and TRBJ2-5; 7 bases line up with TRBD1. The junction had 8 bases not matched to a gene; V was cut back by 6 bases and J by 1 base. Germline CDR1 reads DFQATT; CDR2 reads SNEGSKA (reference sequence). The CDR3 has 14 residues. The DNA for the CDR3 is TGCAGTGCGGCCTCGACAGGGTCCCAAGAGACCCAGTACTTC. Residues: CSAASTGSQETQYF.

This clone was picked up a small number of times. The chain employs TRBV19 and TRBJ2-1; 11 bases align to TRBD2. V shed 1 base and J 1 base; nucleotides not matched to a gene: 12. The CDR3 runs to 20 residues. Germline V CDR1 and CDR2: LNHDA, SQIVND (reference sequence). CDR3 sequence (DNA): TGTGCCAGTAGTATAGTCGGGACTAGCGGATTCCCGGTTTCCTACAATGAGCAGTTCTTC. Residues: CASSIVGTSGFPVSYNEQFF.

This chain uses TRBV6-1 with TRBJ2-1; the D is unclear. Deletions cut 6 bases from V and 5 bases from J, with 14 bases between. Germline values: CDR1 MNHNS, CDR2 SASEGT. The CDR3 is 14 residues long. The CDR3 region is CASRSGFAHNEQFF. The CDR3 DNA is TGTGCCAGCAGATCTGGGTTTGCCCACAATGAGCAGTTCTTC.

In the case of this clone: The junction differs from germline at one of its ends, possibly a read error. The chain employs TRBV20-1 and TRBJ1-2; 10 positions match TRBD1. The CDR3 spans 12 residues. Germline V CDR1 and CDR2: DFQATT, SNEGSKA (reference sequence). CDR3 amino acids: CNASGQGDCYTF. The CDR3 DNA reads TGCAATGCTAGTGGACAGGGGGATTGCTACACCTTC.

There are many counts of this clone. V is TRBV12-3 or TRBV12-4 and J is TRBJ2-2, with a tentative D call TRBD1 (5 bases). CDR3 size: 15 residues. Trimming took off 3 bases at V and 5 bases at J, with 13 bases between the two ends. The CDR3 region is CASSFGAQATGELFF. DNA of the CDR3: TGTGCCAGCAGTTTTGGGGCCCAGGCTACCGGGGAGCTGTTTTTT.

By share of the sample, this clone is medium-sized. The V call is TRBV15, the J call TRBJ2-7; 7 bases are a match to TRBD1. V shed 1 base, J shed 2 bases, and the junction held 5 bases outside the gene matches. Germline loops: CDR1 LNHNV, CDR2 YYDKDF (reference sequence). The CDR3 consists of 15 residues. The CDR3 region is CATSRAGTEAYEQYF. In DNA form, the CDR3 reads TGTGCCACCAGCAGAGCCGGGACAGAGGCCTACGAGCAGTACTTC.